This T cell receptor (beta chain) was recovered during a study of blood T cells in healthy people across ages. Germline-derived CDR1 and CDR2 are SGHRS and YFSETQ. The CDR3 totals 16 residues. Trimming stripped 4 bases from V and 0 bases from J, with 16 bases between. With a J-beta primer mix and a sample-barcoded 5' primer, a second PCR ran about 6 to 11 cycles. From the 5' RACE reads, TCRdb called clonotypes with MiXCR, one entry per CDR3 protein. This table has roughly 1 million distinct CDR3 sequences, around 27% appearing once. The same data also contributed to another study, on T cells of mothers and their children.

The sequenced sample consisted of blood. This chain joins TRBV5-1 and TRBJ1-1, with D tentatively TRBD1 (5 bases). The receptor comes from a girl aged 2-10 years in good health. The CDR3 DNA reads TGCGCCAGCAGCGACTCGACAGTCAGGGTGAACACTGAAGCTTTCTTT. Translation gives CASSDSTVRVNTEAFF.